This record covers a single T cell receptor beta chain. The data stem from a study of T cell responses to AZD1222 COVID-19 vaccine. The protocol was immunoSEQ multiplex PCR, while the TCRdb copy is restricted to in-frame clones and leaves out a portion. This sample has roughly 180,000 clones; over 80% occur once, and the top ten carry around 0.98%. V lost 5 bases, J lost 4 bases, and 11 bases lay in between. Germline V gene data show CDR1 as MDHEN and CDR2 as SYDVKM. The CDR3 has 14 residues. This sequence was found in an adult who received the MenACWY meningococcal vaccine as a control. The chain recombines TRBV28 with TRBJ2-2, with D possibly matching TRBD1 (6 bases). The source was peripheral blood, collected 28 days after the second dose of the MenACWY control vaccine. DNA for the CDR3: TGTGCCAGCAGTCAGACAGGACGCACCGGGGAGCTGTTTTTT. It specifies CASSQTGRTGELFF. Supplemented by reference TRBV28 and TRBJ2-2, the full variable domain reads DVKVTQSSRYLVKRTGEKVFLECVQDMDHENMFWYRQDPGLGLRLIYFSYDVKMKEKGDIPEGYSVSREKKERFSLILESASTNQTSMYLCASSQTGRTGELFFGEGSRLTVL.